This T cell receptor beta chain emerged from a study of T cell changes during pregnancy in multiple sclerosis. V lost 2 bases and J lost 6, with 11 bases in between. The V gene's germline CDR1 is LGHNT and CDR2 FRNRAP. This CDR3 is built from 13 residues. The data were produced by immunoSEQ multiplex PCR, yet TCRdb's version contains in-frame clones alone and is incomplete. Of tens of thousands of clones in the sample, approximately 91% are singletons; the top ten hold 1.3%. The gene calls are TRBV12-5 and TRBJ2-7; D call uncertain. This sample comprised peripheral blood, obtained in the second trimester of pregnancy. The receptor was derived from a female donor with multiple sclerosis, enrolled in a pregnancy study. The CDR3 sequence is CASGLLLSSEQYF. As DNA, the CDR3 is TGTGCTAGTGGTTTGCTCCTCTCTAGCGAGCAGTACTTC.